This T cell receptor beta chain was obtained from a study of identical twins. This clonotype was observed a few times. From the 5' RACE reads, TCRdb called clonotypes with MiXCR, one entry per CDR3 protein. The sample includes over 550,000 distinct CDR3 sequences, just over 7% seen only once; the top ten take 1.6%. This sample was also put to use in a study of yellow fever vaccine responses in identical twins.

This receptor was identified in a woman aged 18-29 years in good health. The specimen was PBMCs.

CDR3 in amino acids: CASSSTGGEVGQPQHF. The CDR3 bases are TGTGCCAGCAGCTCGACAGGGGGCGAGGTCGGACAGCCCCAGCATTTT. The V and J genes are TRBV5-6 and TRBJ1-5, with 10 bases that match TRBD1. This CDR3 has 16 amino acids. V shed 3 bases and J 7 bases; nucleotides not matched to a gene: 10. Germline lookup yields CDR1 SGHDT and CDR2 YYEEEE.